A selection of T cell receptor beta chains follows, all from one sample in a study of blood T cell repertoires in COVID-19. TCRdb's copy holds only in-frame clones and misses some; the assay was immunoSEQ multiplex PCR. The sample carries approximately 61,000 clones, around four fifths recorded once. Sequenced sample: peripheral blood. The receptor source for this set is a man aged 65-85 years with acute or convalescent COVID-19. Each CDR3 is given with its conserved first and last residue. The D gene is left open where the match is weak. Part of the rows lack a size; the others show once, few, many or a class for expanded clones.

J: TRBJ1-4; D: TRBD1; size: NA; V: TRBV15; CDR3: CATSRDRDYEKLFF; DNA: TGTGCCACCAGCAGGGACAGGGACTATGAAAAACTGTTTTTT
J: TRBJ2-1; D: NA; size: NA; V: TRBV7-8; CDR3: CASSRGRTQQGYNEQFF; DNA: TGTGCCAGCAGCCGAGGAAGGACCCAACAGGGCTACAATGAGCAGTTCTTC
J: TRBJ2-5; D: NA; size: NA; V: TRBV27; CDR3: CASSLRGETQYF; DNA: TGTGCCAGCAGTTTAAGGGGCGAGACCCAGTACTTC
J: TRBJ2-7; D: NA; size: NA; V: TRBV3-1/TRBV3-2; CDR3: CASSPPGGYYEQYF; DNA: TGTGCCAGCAGCCCACCAGGGGGGTACTACGAGCAGTACTTC
J: TRBJ1-1; D: TRBD1; size: NA; V: TRBV28; CDR3: CASNLPQGANTEAFF; DNA: TGTGCCAGCAACCTACCACAGGGGGCGAACACTGAAGCTTTCTTT
J: TRBJ1-6; D: NA; size: NA; V: TRBV3-1/TRBV3-2; CDR3: CASSPEDNSPLHF; DNA: TGTGCCAGCAGCCCTGAGGATAATTCACCCCTCCACTTT
J: TRBJ1-3; D: NA; size: NA; V: TRBV19; CDR3: CASSIGPFTTSGNTIYF; DNA: TGTGCCAGTAGTATTGGTCCTTTCACTACCTCTGGAAACACCATATATTTT
J: TRBJ2-5; D: TRBD2; size: NA; V: TRBV13; CDR3: CASSLGRGEGETQYF; DNA: TGTGCCAGCAGCTTAGGCCGCGGGGAGGGAGAGACCCAGTACTTC
J: TRBJ2-1; D: NA; size: NA; V: TRBV6-4; CDR3: CASSLQGRGEEQFF; DNA: TGTGCCAGCAGTTTACAGGGTAGGGGCGAAGAGCAGTTCTTC
J: TRBJ1-2; D: NA; size: NA; V: TRBV5-4; CDR3: CASSLSGSGTPYGYTF; DNA: TGTGCCAGCAGCCTATCGGGATCCGGGACTCCCTATGGCTACACCTTC
J: TRBJ1-3; D: NA; size: NA; V: TRBV27; CDR3: CASSLSPRLDSGNTIYF; DNA: TGTGCCAGCAGTTTATCTCCGAGATTAGACTCTGGAAACACCATATATTTT
J: TRBJ2-7; D: NA; size: NA; V: TRBV2; CDR3: CASSDQGSSYEQYF; DNA: TGTGCCAGCAGTGATCAGGGGTCCTCCTACGAGCAGTACTTC
J: TRBJ1-4; D: NA; size: NA; V: TRBV4-2; CDR3: CASSQERYRAVEKLFF; DNA: TGTGCCAGCAGCCAAGAAAGATACAGGGCGGTAGAAAAACTGTTTTTT
J: TRBJ2-3; D: NA; size: once; V: TRBV9; CDR3: CASSVESRKDTQYF; DNA: TGTGCCAGCAGCGTAGAGTCTAGGAAAGATACGCAGTATTTT